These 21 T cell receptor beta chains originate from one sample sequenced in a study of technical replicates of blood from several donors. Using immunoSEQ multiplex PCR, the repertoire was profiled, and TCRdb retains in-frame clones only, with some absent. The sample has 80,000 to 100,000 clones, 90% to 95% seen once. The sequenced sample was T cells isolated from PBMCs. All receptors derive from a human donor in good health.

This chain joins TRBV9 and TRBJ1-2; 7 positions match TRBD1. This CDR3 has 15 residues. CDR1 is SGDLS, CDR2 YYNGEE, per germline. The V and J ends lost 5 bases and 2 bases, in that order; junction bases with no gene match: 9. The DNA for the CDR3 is TGTGCCAGCAGGGATACAGGGGCCCTCAACTATGGCTACACCTTC. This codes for CASRDTGALNYGYTF. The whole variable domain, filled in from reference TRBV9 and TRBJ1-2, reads DSGVTQTPKHLITATGQRVTLRCSPRSGDLSVYWYQQSLDQGLQFLIQYYNGEERAKGNILERFSAQQFPDLHSELNLSSLELGDSALYFCASRDTGALNYGYTFGSGTRLTVV.

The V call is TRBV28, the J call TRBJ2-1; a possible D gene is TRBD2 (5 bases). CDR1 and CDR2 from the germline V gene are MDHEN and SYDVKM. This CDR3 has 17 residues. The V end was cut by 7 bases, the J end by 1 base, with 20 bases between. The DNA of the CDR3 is TGTGCCAGCATGGGGAGTCAGTTATTATTTTCCTACAATGAGCAGTTCTTC. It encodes CASMGSQLLFSYNEQFF.

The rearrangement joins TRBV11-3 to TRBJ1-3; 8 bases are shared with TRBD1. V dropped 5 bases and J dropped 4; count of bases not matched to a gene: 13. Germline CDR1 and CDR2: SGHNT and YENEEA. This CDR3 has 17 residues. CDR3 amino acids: CASSPRRGQGSGNTIYF. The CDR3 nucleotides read TGTGCCAGCAGCCCACGTCGAGGACAGGGATCCGGAAACACCATATATTTT.

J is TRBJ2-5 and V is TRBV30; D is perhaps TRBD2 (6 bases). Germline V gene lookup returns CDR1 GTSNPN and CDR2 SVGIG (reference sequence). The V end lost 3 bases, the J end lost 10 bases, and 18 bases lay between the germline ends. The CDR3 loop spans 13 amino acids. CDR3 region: CAWRGLTTLDQYF. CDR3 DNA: TGTGCCTGGAGGGGACTGACTACATTGGACCAGTACTTC.

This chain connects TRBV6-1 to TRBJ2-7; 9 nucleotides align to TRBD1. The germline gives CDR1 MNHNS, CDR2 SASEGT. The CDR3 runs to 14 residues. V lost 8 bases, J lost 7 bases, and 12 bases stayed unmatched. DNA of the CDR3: TGTGCCAGCGGGCCGGGACAGGGACTCTGGGAGCAGTACTTC. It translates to CASGPGQGLWEQYF.

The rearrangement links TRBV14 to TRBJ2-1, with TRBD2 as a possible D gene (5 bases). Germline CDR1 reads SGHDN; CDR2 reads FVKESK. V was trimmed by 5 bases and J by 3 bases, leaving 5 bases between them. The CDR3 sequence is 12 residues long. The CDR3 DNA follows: TGTGCCAGCAGCGGACTCTACAATGAGCAGTTCTTC. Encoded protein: CASSGLYNEQFF. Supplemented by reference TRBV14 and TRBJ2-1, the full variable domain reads EAGVTQFPSHSVIEKGQTVTLRCDPISGHDNLYWYRRVMGKEIKFLLHFVKESKQDESGMPNNRFLAERTGGTYSTLKVQPAELEDSGVYFCASSGLYNEQFFGPGTRLTVL.

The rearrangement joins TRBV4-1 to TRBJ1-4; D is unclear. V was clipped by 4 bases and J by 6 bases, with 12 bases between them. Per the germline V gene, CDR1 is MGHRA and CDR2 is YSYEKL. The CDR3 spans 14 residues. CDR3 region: CASSPERQDEKLFF. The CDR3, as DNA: TGCGCCAGCAGCCCAGAACGGCAGGATGAAAAACTGTTTTTT.

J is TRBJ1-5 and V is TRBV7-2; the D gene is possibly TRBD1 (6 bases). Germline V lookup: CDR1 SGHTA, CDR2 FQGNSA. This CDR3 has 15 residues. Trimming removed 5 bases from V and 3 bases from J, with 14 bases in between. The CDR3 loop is CASSPPRGYNQPQHF. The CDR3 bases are TGTGCCAGCAGCCCCCCCAGGGGATACAATCAGCCCCAGCATTTT.

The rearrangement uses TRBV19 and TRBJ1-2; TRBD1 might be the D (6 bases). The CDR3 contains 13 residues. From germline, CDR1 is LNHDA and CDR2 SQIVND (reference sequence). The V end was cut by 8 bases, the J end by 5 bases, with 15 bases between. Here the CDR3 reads CASSDSHSYGYTF. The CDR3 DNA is TGTGCCAGTTCGGACAGCCACTCTTATGGCTACACCTTC.

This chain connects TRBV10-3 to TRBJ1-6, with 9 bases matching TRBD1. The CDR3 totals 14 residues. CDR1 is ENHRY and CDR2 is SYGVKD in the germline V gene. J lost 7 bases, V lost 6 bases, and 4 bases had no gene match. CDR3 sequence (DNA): TGTGCCATCAGATACGGGACAGGGAATTCACCCCTCCACTTT. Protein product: CAIRYGTGNSPLHF.

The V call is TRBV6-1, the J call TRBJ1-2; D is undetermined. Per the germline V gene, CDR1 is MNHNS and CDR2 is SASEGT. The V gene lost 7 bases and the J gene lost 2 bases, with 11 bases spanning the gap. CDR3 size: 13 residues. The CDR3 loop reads CASNVVQNYGYTF. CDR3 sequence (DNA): TGTGCCAGCAATGTGGTCCAGAACTATGGCTACACCTTC.

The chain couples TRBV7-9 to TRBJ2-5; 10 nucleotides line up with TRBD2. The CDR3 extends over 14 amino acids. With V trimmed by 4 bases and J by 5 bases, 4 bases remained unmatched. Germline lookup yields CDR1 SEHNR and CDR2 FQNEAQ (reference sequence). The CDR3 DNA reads TGTGCCAGCAGCTCCCGGACTAGCGGTGAGACCCAGTACTTC. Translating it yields CASSSRTSGETQYF.

CDR3 residues: CASGPTNIVNYGYTF. The DNA of the CDR3 is TGTGCCAGCGGACCGACTAACATCGTTAACTATGGCTACACCTTC. The chain recombines TRBV19 with TRBJ1-2; D is ambiguous. V was trimmed by 9 bases and J by 1 base, leaving 18 bases between them. The CDR3 loop spans 15 amino acids. The germline V gene has CDR1 LNHDA and CDR2 SQIVND (reference sequence).

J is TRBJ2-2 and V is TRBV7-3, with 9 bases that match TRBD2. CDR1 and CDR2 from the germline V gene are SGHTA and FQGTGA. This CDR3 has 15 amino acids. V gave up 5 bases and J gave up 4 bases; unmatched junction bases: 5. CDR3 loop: CASSARTSVTGELFF. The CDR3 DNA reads TGTGCCAGCAGCGCAAGGACTAGCGTCACCGGGGAGCTGTTTTTT.

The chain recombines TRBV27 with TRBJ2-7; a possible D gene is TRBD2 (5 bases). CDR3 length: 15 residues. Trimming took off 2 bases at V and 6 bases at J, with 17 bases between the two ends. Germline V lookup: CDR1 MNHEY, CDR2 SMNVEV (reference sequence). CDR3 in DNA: TGTGCCAGCAGTTTACGTAGCGTCCCAGCCAGCGAGCAGTACTTC. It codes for CASSLRSVPASEQYF.

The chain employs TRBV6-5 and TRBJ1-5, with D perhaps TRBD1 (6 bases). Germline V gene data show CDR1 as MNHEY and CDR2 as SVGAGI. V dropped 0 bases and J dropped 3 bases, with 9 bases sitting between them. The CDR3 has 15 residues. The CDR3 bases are TGTGCCAGCAGTTACTCTGGGACACCCAATCAGCCCCAGCATTTT. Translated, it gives CASSYSGTPNQPQHF.

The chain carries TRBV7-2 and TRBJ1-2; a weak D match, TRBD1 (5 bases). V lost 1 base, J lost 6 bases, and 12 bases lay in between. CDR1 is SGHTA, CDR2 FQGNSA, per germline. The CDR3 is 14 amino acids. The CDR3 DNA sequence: TGTGCCAGCAGCTTAGGTCGGGGGGTTCATGGCTACACCTTC. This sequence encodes CASSLGRGVHGYTF.

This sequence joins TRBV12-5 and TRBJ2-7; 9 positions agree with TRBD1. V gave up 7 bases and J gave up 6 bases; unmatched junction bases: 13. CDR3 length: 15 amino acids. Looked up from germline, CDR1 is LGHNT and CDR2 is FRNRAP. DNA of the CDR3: TGTGCTAGTGCCCAGACGGGACAGGGTGACTCCGAGCAGTACTTC. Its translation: CASAQTGQGDSEQYF.

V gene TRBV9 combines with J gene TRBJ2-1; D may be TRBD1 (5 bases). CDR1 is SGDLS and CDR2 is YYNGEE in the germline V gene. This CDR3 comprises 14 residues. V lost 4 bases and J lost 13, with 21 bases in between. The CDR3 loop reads CASSPSQGLTIQFF. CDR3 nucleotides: TGTGCCAGCAGCCCTTCCCAGGGCCTAACAATACAGTTCTTC.

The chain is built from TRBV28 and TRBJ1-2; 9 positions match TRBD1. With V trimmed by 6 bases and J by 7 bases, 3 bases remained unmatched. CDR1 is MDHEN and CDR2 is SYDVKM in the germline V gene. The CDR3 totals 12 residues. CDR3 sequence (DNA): TGTGCCAGCAGCTGGGACAGGGCTGGCTACACCTTC. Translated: CASSWDRAGYTF.

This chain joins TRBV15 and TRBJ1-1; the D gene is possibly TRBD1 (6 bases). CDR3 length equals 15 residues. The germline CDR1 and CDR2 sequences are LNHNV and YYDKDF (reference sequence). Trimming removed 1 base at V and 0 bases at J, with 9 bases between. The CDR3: CATSRGTGLNTEAFF. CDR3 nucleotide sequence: TGTGCCACCAGCAGAGGTACAGGGTTGAACACTGAAGCTTTCTTT.